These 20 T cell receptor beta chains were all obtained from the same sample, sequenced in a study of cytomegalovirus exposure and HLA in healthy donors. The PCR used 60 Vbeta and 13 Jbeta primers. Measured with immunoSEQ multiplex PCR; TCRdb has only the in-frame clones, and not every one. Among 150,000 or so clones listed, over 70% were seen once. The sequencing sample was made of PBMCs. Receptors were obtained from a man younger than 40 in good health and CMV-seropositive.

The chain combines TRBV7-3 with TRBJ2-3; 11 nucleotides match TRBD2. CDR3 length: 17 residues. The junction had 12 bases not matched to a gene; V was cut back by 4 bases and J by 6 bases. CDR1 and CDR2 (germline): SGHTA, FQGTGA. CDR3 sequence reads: CASSSGTSGHEVDTQYF. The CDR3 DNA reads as TGTGCCAGCAGCTCCGGGACTAGCGGCCACGAGGTGGATACGCAGTATTTT.

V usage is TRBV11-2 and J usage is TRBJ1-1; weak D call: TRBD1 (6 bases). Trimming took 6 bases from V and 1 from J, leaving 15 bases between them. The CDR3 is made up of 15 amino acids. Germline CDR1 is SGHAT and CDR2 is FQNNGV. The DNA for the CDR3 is TGTGCCAGCAGGTCTCCCACAGGGAAGAACACTGAAGCTTTCTTT. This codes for CASRSPTGKNTEAFF. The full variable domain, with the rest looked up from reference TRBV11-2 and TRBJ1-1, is EAGVAQSPRYKIIEKRQSVAFWCNPISGHATLYWYQQILGQGPKLLIQFQNNGVVDDSQLPKDRFSAERLKGVDSTLKIQPAKLEDSAVYLCASRSPTGKNTEAFFGQGTRLTVV.

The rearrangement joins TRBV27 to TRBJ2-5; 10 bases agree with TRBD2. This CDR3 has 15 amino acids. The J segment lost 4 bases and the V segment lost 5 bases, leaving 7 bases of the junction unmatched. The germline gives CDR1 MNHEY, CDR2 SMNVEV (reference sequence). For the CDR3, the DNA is TGTGCCAGCAGTCCAGCGGGAGGGTCTGGAGAGACCCAGTACTTC. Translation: CASSPAGGSGETQYF.

CDR3 sequence reads: CASSLWLAGRNTGELFF. The CDR3 DNA reads as TGTGCCAGCAGTTTATGGCTAGCGGGAAGGAACACCGGGGAGCTGTTTTTT. J is TRBJ2-2 and V is TRBV28, with 9 bases fitting TRBD2. Trimming removed 0 bases from V and 1 base from J; junction bases left unmatched: 3. CDR1 MDHEN and CDR2 SYDVKM come from the germline V gene. The CDR3 consists of 17 residues.

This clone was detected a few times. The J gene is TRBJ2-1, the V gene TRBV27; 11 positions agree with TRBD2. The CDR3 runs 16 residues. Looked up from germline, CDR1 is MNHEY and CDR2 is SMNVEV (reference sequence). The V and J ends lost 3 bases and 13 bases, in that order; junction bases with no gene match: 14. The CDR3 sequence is CASSFLVALTSGIQFF. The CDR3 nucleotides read TGTGCCAGCAGTTTTCTGGTTGCGCTGACTAGCGGGATACAGTTCTTC.

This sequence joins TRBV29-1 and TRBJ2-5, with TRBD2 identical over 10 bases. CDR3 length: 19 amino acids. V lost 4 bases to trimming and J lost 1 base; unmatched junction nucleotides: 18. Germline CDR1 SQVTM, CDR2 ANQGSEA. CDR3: CSVVKGRGLARNSQETQYF. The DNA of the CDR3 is TGCAGCGTTGTAAAGGGTAGGGGACTAGCGAGAAACAGCCAAGAGACCCAGTACTTC.

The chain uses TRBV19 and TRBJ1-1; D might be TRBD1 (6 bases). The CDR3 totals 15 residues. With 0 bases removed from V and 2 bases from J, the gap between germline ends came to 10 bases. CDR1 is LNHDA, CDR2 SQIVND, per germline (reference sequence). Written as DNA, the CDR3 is TGTGCCAGTAGTATAGATGGGGGCCTAAACACTGAAGCTTTCTTT. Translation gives CASSIDGGLNTEAFF.

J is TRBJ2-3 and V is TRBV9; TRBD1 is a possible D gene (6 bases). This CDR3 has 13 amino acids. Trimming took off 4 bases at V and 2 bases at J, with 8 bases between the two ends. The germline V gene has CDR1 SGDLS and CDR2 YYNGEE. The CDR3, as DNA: TGTGCCAGCAGCCGGGACAACACAGATACGCAGTATTTT. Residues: CASSRDNTDTQYF.

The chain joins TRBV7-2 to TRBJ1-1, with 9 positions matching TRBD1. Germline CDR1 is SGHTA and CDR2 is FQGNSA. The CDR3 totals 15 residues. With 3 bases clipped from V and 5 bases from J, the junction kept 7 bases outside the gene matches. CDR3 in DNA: TGTGCCAGCAGCTTCCGACAGGGGGTTTGGACTGAAGCTTTCTTT. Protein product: CASSFRQGVWTEAFF.

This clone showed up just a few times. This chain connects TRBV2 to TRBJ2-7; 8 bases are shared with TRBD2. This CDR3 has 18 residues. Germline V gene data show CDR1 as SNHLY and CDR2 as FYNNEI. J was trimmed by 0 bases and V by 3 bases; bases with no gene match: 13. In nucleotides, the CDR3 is TGTGCCAGCAGTGACTCTCGGGGTAGCGGGAAGAGCTCCTACGAGCAGTACTTC. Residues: CASSDSRGSGKSSYEQYF.

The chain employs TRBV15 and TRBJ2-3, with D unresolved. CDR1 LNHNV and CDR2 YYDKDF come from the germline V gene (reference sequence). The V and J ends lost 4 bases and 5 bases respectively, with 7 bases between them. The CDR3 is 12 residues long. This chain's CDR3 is CATSNLRDTQYF. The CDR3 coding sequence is TGTGCCACCAGCAATTTGAGAGATACGCAGTATTTT.

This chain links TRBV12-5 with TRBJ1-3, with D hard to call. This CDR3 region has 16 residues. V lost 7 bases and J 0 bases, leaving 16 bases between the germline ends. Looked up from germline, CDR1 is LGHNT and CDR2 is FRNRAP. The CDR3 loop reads CASAVTGDYSGNTIYF. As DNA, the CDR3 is TGTGCTAGTGCCGTAACTGGAGACTACTCTGGAAACACCATATATTTT. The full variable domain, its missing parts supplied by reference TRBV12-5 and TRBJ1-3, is DARVTQTPRHKVTEMGQEVTMRCQPILGHNTVFWYRQTMMQGLELLAYFRNRAPLDDSGMPKDRFSAEMPDATLATLKIQPSEPRDSAVYFCASAVTGDYSGNTIYFGEGSWLTVV.

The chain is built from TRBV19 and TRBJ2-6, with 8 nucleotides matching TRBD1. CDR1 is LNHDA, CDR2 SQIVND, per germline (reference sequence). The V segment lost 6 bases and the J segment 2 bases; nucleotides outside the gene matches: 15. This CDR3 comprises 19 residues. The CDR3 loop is CASSLTGQGRTAGANVLTF. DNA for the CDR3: TGTGCCAGTAGCCTTACCGGACAGGGTAGGACTGCTGGGGCCAACGTCCTGACTTTC.

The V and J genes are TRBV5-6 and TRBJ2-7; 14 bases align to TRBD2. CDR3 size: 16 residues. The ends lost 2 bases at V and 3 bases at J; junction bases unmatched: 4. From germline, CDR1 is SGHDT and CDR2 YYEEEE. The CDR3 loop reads CASSFGTSGRNYEQYF. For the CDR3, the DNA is TGTGCCAGCAGCTTCGGGACTAGCGGGAGAAACTACGAGCAGTACTTC.

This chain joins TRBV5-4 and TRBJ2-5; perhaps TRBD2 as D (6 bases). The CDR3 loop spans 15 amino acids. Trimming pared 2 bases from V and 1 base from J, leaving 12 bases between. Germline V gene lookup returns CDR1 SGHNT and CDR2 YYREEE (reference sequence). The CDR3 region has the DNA TGTGCCAGCAGCTTTCAGGGAGGATCCCAAGAGACCCAGTACTTC. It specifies CASSFQGGSQETQYF.

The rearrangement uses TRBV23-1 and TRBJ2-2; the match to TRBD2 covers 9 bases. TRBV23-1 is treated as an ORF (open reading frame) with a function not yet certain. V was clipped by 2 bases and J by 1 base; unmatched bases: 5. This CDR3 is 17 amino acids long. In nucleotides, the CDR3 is TGCGCCAGCAGTCAAGCTAGCGGGACCTTGAACACCGGGGAGCTGTTTTTT. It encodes CASSQASGTLNTGELFF.

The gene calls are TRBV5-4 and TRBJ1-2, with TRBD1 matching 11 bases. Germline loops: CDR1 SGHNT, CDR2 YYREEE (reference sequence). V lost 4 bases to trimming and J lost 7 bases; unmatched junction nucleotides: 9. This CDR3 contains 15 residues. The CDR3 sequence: CASSPNLDRGPGYTF. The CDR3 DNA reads TGTGCCAGCAGCCCGAACCTGGACAGGGGGCCTGGCTACACCTTC.

CDR3 sequence: CASSQDSSLSSYNEQFF. CDR3 DNA: TGTGCCAGCAGCCAAGATTCTTCTCTGAGCTCCTACAATGAGCAGTTCTTC. The rearrangement uses TRBV4-2 and TRBJ2-1; D is unclear. The ends were cut back, 0 bases at V and 0 bases at J, with 12 bases in the middle. The CDR3 extends over 17 amino acids. Germline CDR1 is LGHNA and CDR2 is YNFKEQ.

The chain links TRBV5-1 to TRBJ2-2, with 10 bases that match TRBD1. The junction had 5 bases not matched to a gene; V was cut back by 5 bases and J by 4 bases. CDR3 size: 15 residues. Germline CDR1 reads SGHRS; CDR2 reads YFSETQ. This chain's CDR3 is CASSPGQGFTGELFF. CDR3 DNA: TGCGCCAGCAGTCCGGGACAGGGGTTCACCGGGGAGCTGTTTTTT.

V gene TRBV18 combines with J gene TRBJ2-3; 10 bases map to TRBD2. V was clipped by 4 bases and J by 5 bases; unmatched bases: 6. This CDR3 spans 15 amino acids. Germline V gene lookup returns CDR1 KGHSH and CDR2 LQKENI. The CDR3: CASSLLAGVQDTQYF. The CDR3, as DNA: TGTGCCAGCTCACTTCTAGCGGGAGTTCAAGATACGCAGTATTTT.